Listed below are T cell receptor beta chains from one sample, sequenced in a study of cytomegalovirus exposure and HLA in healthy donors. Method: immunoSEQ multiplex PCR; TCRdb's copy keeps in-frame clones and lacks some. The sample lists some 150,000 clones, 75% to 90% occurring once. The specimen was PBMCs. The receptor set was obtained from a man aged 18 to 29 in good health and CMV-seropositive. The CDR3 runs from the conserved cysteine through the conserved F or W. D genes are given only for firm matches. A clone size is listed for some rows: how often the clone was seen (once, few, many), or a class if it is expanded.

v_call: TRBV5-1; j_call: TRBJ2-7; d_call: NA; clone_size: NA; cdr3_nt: TGCGCCAGCAGCCGACAGGCGAGCTCCTACGAGCAGTACTTC; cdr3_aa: CASSRQASSYEQYF
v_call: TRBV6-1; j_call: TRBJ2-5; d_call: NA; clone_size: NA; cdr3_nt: TGTGCCAGCAGTGAAGGAGGAGGGGCCGAGACCCAGTACTTC; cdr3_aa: CASSEGGGAETQYF
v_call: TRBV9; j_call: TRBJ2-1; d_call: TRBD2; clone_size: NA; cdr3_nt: TGTGCCAGCAGCGCCCCGAGGGTCGAGACTAGCGGCTCCTACAATGAGCAGTTCTTC; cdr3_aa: CASSAPRVETSGSYNEQFF
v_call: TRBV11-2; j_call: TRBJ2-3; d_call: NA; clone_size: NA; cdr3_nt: TGTGCCAGCAGCTTAGCGACAACCAGCACAGATACGCAGTATTTT; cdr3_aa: CASSLATTSTDTQYF
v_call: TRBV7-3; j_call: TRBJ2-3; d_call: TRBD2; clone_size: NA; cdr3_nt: TGTGCCAGCAGCTGGGGTAGCGGGGACACAGATACGCAGTATTTT; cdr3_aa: CASSWGSGDTDTQYF
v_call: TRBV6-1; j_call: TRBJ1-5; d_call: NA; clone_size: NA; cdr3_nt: TGTGCCAGCAGCACCACAAGTCCCAATCAGCCCCAGCATTTT; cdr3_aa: CASSTTSPNQPQHF
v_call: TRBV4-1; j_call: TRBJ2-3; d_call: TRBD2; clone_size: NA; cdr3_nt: TGCGCCAGCAGCCAAGGTCCAGCGGGAGGACCTAGCACAGATACGCAGTATTTT; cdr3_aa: CASSQGPAGGPSTDTQYF
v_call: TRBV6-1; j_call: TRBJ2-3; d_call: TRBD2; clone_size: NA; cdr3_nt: TGTGCCAGCAGTGAGGTAGTAGCGGGAGATACGCAGTATTTT; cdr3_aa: CASSEVVAGDTQYF
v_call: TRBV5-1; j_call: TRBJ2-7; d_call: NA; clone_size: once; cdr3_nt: TGCGCCAGCAGCTTGGCGGGGGGCGGATACGAGCAGTACTTC; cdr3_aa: CASSLAGGGYEQYF
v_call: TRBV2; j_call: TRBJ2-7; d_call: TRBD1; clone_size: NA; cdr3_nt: TGTGCCAGCCTGGACAGGGGCTCCTACGAGCAGTACTTC; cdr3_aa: CASLDRGSYEQYF
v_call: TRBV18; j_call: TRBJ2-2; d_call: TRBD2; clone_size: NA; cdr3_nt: TGTGCCAGCTCACCCCGGGTTAGCGGGAGAGATCGAGGCGGGGAGCTGTTTTTT; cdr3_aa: CASSPRVSGRDRGGELFF
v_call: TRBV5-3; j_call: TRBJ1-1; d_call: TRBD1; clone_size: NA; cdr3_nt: TGTGCCAGAACCAAATCAGGGGGGACGAACACTGAAGCTTTCTTT; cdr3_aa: CARTKSGGTNTEAFF
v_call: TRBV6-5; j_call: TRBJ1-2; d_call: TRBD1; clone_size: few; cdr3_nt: TGTGCCAGCAGTTTAGGGGGCTACTATGGCTACACCTTC; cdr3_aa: CASSLGGYYGYTF
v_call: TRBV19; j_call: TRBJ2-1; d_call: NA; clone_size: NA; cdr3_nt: TGTGCCAGTGGATATCAGGGGCCAAGGAATGAGCAGTTCTTC; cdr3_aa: CASGYQGPRNEQFF
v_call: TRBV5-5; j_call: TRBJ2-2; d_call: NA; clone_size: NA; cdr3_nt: TGTGCCAGCAGCTTGGCCGCGGGTTCCGGGGAGCTGTTTTTT; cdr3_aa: CASSLAAGSGELFF
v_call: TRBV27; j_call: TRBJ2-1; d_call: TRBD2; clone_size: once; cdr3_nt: TGTGCCAGCAGTCTAGCGGGGGGGGACCCGAAGCAGTTCTTC; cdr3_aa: CASSLAGGDPKQFF
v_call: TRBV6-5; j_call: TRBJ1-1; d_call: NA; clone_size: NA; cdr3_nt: TGTGCCAGCAACAGCTATAACACTGAAGCTTTCTTT; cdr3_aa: CASNSYNTEAFF
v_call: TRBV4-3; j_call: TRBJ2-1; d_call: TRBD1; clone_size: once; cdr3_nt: TGCGCCAGCAGCCAAGATGCAGGGGGTGGGTATAATGAGCAGTTCTTC; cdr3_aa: CASSQDAGGGYNEQFF
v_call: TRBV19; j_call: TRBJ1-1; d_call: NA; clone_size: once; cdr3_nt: TGTGCCAGTAGTAAATCGGAGGGGATCCCTCTTATGAACACTGAAGCTTTCTTT; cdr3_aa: CASSKSEGIPLMNTEAFF
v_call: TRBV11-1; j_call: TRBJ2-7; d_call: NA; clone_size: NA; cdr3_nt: TGTGCCAGCAGCACCGGAGCAGGGTTCGTGCCTTACGAGCAGTACTTC; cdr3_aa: CASSTGAGFVPYEQYF
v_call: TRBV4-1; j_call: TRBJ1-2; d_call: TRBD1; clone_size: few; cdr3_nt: TGCGCCAGCAGACAGACAGGGTCCTATGGCTACACCTTC; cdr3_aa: CASRQTGSYGYTF
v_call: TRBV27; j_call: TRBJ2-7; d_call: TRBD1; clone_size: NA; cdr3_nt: TGTGCCAGCAGTTTACGGCAGGGGGCTAACGAGCAGTACTTC; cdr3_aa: CASSLRQGANEQYF